The 5 T cell receptor beta chains in this list originate from one sample, sequenced in a study of control samples from healthy donors and cancer patients (dated by TCRdb to 2020 to 2022). Library preparation was by the immunoSEQ multiplex PCR assay. Entries here come from immuneACCESS through TCRdb and include only in-frame sequences with V and J called. Some clones fail to appear in such tables; in the studies checked, an unresolved V gene covers under half of the shortfall, and the cause of the remainder is unknown. The sample yields about 180,000 clones; more than 80% were counted once. Jointly, the top ten make up 1.3% to 1.5% of the sample. The source material was blood. Source of these receptors: a man younger than 45 in good health.

The V gene is TRBV27, the J gene TRBJ1-6; no clear D gene. Per germline, CDR1 MNHEY and CDR2 SMNVEV (reference sequence). This CDR3 contains 12 residues. V dropped 3 bases and J dropped 7 bases, with 4 bases sitting between them. CDR3 region: CASSFRNSPLHF. CDR3 bases: TGTGCCAGCAGTTTTAGAAATTCACCCCTCCACTTT.

This chain uses TRBV29-1 with TRBJ1-4; TRBD1 is a possible D gene (6 bases). CDR3 size: 17 residues. From germline, CDR1 is SQVTM and CDR2 ANQGSEA. With 8 bases removed from V and 0 bases from J, the gap between germline ends came to 22 bases. For the CDR3, the DNA is TGCAGCCCACCGAGATACAGGGAAGAGACAACTAATGAAAAACTGTTTTTT. Amino acids: CSPPRYREETTNEKLFF.

The chain couples TRBV2 to TRBJ2-7; D tentatively fits TRBD1 or TRBD2 (6 bases each). Germline V gene lookup returns CDR1 SNHLY and CDR2 FYNNEI. The CDR3 loop spans 15 amino acids. Trimming pared 4 bases from V and 6 bases from J, leaving 19 bases between. The CDR3 reads CASSGGWGAPGEQYF. DNA for the CDR3: TGTGCCAGCAGTGGGGGGTGGGGGGCCCCCGGCGAGCAGTACTTC.

The rearrangement links TRBV3-1 (or the pseudogene TRBV3-2) to TRBJ1-1, with 7 nucleotides matching TRBD1. The V and J ends lost 4 bases and 0 bases, in that order; junction bases with no gene match: 2. From germline, CDR1 is LGHDT and CDR2 YNNKEL (reference sequence). This CDR3 spans 14 amino acids. The CDR3 spells CASSPGQLNTEAFF. The CDR3 DNA sequence: TGTGCCAGCAGCCCGGGACAGTTGAACACTGAAGCTTTCTTT.

The chain uses TRBV4-2 and TRBJ1-5; 7 nucleotides agree with TRBD1. The CDR3 sequence is 15 residues long. Germline values: CDR1 LGHNA, CDR2 YNFKEQ. V was pared by 4 bases and J by 5 bases, with 8 bases of the junction left unmatched. The DNA of the CDR3 is TGTGCCAGCAGCCGTTACCAGGGGGGGGATCAGCCCCAGCATTTT. Amino acid sequence: CASSRYQGGDQPQHF.